The rows below give T cell receptor beta chains drawn from one sample of a study of blood T cell repertoires in COVID-19. TCRdb's copy holds only in-frame clones and misses some; the assay was immunoSEQ multiplex PCR. This table holds over 40,000 clones, about 86% found once. Sequencing used peripheral blood. The receptor source for this set is a man older than 75 with active COVID-19. The CDR3 runs from the conserved cysteine through the conserved F or W. Fields, in order: J gene, V gene, D gene, clone size, CDR3 protein, CDR3 DNA. A D gene is named only where the DNA matches it firmly. Some rows have no size entry. The others give once, few or many, or a class for an expanded clone.

j_call: TRBJ2-7; v_call: TRBV7-7; d_call: -; clone_size: -; cdr3_aa: CASSLNRDSTYEQYF; cdr3_nt: TGTGCCAGCAGCTTAAACCGGGACTCTACCTACGAGCAGTACTTC
j_call: TRBJ1-1; v_call: TRBV19; d_call: -; clone_size: -; cdr3_aa: CASSLNPTGPLTEAFF; cdr3_nt: TGTGCCAGTAGCCTAAACCCGACAGGCCCACTAACTGAAGCTTTCTTT
j_call: TRBJ2-2; v_call: TRBV2; d_call: TRBD2; clone_size: -; cdr3_aa: CASSERSGRAQNTGELFF; cdr3_nt: TGTGCCAGCAGTGAACGTAGCGGGAGGGCCCAGAACACCGGGGAGCTGTTTTTT
j_call: TRBJ2-7; v_call: TRBV7-2; d_call: TRBD2; clone_size: few; cdr3_aa: CASSLVSSSGSALGEQYF; cdr3_nt: TGTGCCAGCAGCTTAGTTTCGTCGAGCGGGAGTGCTTTGGGAGAGCAGTACTTC
j_call: TRBJ2-7; v_call: TRBV28; d_call: -; clone_size: once; cdr3_aa: CASSLRLREEQYF; cdr3_nt: TGTGCCAGCAGTTTAAGGCTGAGGGAGGAGCAGTACTTC
j_call: TRBJ2-1; v_call: TRBV2; d_call: -; clone_size: -; cdr3_aa: CASSRAGPSYNEQFF; cdr3_nt: TGTGCCAGCAGTCGAGCGGGCCCCTCCTACAATGAGCAGTTCTTC
j_call: TRBJ2-1; v_call: TRBV10-3; d_call: TRBD1; clone_size: -; cdr3_aa: CAITSTGDAYNEQFF; cdr3_nt: TGTGCCATCACTTCGACAGGGGATGCCTACAATGAGCAGTTCTTC
j_call: TRBJ1-1; v_call: TRBV2; d_call: TRBD1; clone_size: few; cdr3_aa: CASSPRGDTEAFF; cdr3_nt: TGTGCCAGCAGTCCCAGGGGGGACACTGAAGCTTTCTTT
j_call: TRBJ2-1; v_call: TRBV5-1; d_call: TRBD2; clone_size: -; cdr3_aa: CASSLGGTSGTYEQFF; cdr3_nt: TGCGCCAGCAGCTTGGGGGGGACTAGCGGGACCTATGAGCAGTTCTTC
j_call: TRBJ2-1; v_call: TRBV28; d_call: TRBD2; clone_size: -; cdr3_aa: CASTKPGGGLAGTYNEQFF; cdr3_nt: TGTGCCAGCACTAAACCGGGGGGTGGGCTAGCGGGAACCTACAATGAGCAGTTCTTC
j_call: TRBJ1-1; v_call: TRBV4-2; d_call: -; clone_size: -; cdr3_aa: CASSHVDTREAFF; cdr3_nt: TGTGCCAGCAGCCACGTGGACACCAGGGAAGCTTTCTTT
j_call: TRBJ2-6; v_call: TRBV5-1; d_call: TRBD1; clone_size: -; cdr3_aa: CASSLAMDRVSGANVLTF; cdr3_nt: TGCGCCAGCAGCTTGGCGATGGACAGGGTCTCTGGGGCCAACGTCCTGACTTTC
j_call: TRBJ2-5; v_call: TRBV7-2; d_call: TRBD2; clone_size: -; cdr3_aa: CASSPGLAGEGETQYF; cdr3_nt: TGTGCCAGCAGCCCGGGACTAGCGGGAGAAGGAGAGACCCAGTACTTC
j_call: TRBJ2-3; v_call: TRBV5-4; d_call: TRBD2; clone_size: -; cdr3_aa: CASRPGRSDTDTQYF; cdr3_nt: TGTGCCAGCAGACCCGGGAGGTCCGACACAGATACGCAGTATTTT
j_call: TRBJ2-1; v_call: TRBV28; d_call: TRBD2; clone_size: -; cdr3_aa: CASSSRLAGAPGRAFEQFF; cdr3_nt: TGTGCCAGCAGTTCCCGACTAGCGGGAGCGCCAGGCCGAGCGTTTGAGCAGTTCTTC
j_call: TRBJ1-2; v_call: TRBV7-2; d_call: -; clone_size: few; cdr3_aa: CASSPHQGREGYTF; cdr3_nt: TGTGCCAGCAGCCCCCATCAGGGGCGTGAAGGCTACACCTTC
j_call: TRBJ2-7; v_call: TRBV27; d_call: TRBD1; clone_size: many; cdr3_aa: CASSWKGQGAAYEQYF; cdr3_nt: TGTGCCAGCAGTTGGAAGGGACAGGGGGCCGCCTACGAGCAGTACTTC
j_call: TRBJ1-5; v_call: TRBV12-3/TRBV12-4; d_call: -; clone_size: -; cdr3_aa: CASSLERDQPQHF; cdr3_nt: TGTGCCAGCAGTTTAGAGAGGGATCAGCCCCAGCATTTT
j_call: TRBJ1-2; v_call: TRBV19; d_call: -; clone_size: -; cdr3_aa: CASSRESQGTGYTF; cdr3_nt: TGTGCCAGTAGTAGAGAAAGTCAGGGGACGGGCTACACCTTC
j_call: TRBJ2-6; v_call: TRBV7-3; d_call: -; clone_size: -; cdr3_aa: CASSHLVESGANVLTF; cdr3_nt: TGTGCCAGCAGCCATCTCGTTGAGTCCGGGGCCAACGTCCTGACTTTC
j_call: TRBJ1-2; v_call: TRBV6-5; d_call: -; clone_size: -; cdr3_aa: CASSSSGGYMGYGYTF; cdr3_nt: TGTGCCAGCAGTTCGTCGGGGGGATATATGGGATATGGCTACACCTTC
j_call: TRBJ1-2; v_call: TRBV18; d_call: -; clone_size: once; cdr3_aa: CASSPEAWDGYTF; cdr3_nt: TGTGCCAGCTCACCAGAGGCATGGGATGGCTACACCTTC
j_call: TRBJ2-1; v_call: TRBV19; d_call: -; clone_size: -; cdr3_aa: CASSKHLAVGLVNEQFF; cdr3_nt: TGTGCCAGTAGTAAACACCTAGCAGTGGGGTTAGTCAATGAGCAGTTCTTC
j_call: TRBJ2-2; v_call: TRBV19; d_call: -; clone_size: -; cdr3_aa: CASTLEGNTGELFF; cdr3_nt: TGTGCCAGTACCCTAGAGGGAAACACCGGGGAGCTGTTTTTT
j_call: TRBJ1-2; v_call: TRBV28; d_call: TRBD1; clone_size: few; cdr3_aa: CASAVSGTDYGYTF; cdr3_nt: TGTGCCAGCGCAGTTTCCGGGACAGACTATGGCTACACCTTC
j_call: TRBJ1-3; v_call: TRBV28; d_call: -; clone_size: -; cdr3_aa: CASTEREQVSGNTIYF; cdr3_nt: TGTGCCAGCACCGAGAGGGAGCAGGTCTCTGGAAACACCATATATTTT
j_call: TRBJ1-5; v_call: TRBV7-2; d_call: TRBD1; clone_size: -; cdr3_aa: CASSQTGGQPQHF; cdr3_nt: TGTGCCAGCAGCCAAACAGGGGGTCAGCCCCAGCATTTT
j_call: TRBJ2-3; v_call: TRBV5-4; d_call: TRBD2; clone_size: -; cdr3_aa: CASSLQLAGPGTDTQYF; cdr3_nt: TGTGCCAGCAGCTTGCAACTAGCGGGACCCGGGACAGATACGCAGTATTTT